This T cell receptor (beta chain) was observed in a study of preoperative IRX-2 immunotherapy in early breast cancer. Here immunoSEQ multiplex PCR was the method, and the copy in TCRdb shows in-frame clones only, minus some. The repertoire holds 20,000 to 30,000 clones, with roughly 75% as singletons. The germline V gene encodes CDR1 MNHGY and CDR2 SAAAGT. The CDR3 has 15 residues. The V gene lost 8 bases and the J gene lost 0 bases, with 15 bases spanning the gap. The treatment here: preoperative locoregional IRX-2 cytokine immunotherapy. Samples came from a phase Ib trial of preoperative locoregional IRX-2 cytokine immunotherapy.

The input for sequencing was lymph node tissue, taken after IRX-2 immunotherapy. This clonotype was sampled from a human donor with breast cancer. This rearrangement joins TRBV6-8 to TRBJ2-3, with a possible D match to TRBD2 (5 bases). CDR3 DNA sequence: TGTGCCAGCCTTCAGGAAGCGGTTAGCACAGATACGCAGTATTTT. It specifies CASLQEAVSTDTQYF.